This paragraph covers one T cell receptor beta chain sequence. This CDR3 region has 14 residues. Per the germline V gene, CDR1 is SGDLS and CDR2 is YYNGEE. Trimming took 3 bases from V and 4 from J, leaving 13 bases between them. Each participant's cohort was designated according to participant-reported clinical history. Assay used: immunoSEQ multiplex PCR; TCRdb lists only in-frame clones, some missing. The table lists about 220,000 clones, just over 85% of them singletons. This sample was taken from a study of blood T cell repertoires in COVID-19. Study background: Acute and convalescent COVID-19 specimens originated in the United States, Italy and Spain.

This clonotype originated in a woman between 40 and 55 years old with acute COVID-19. Sequenced sample: PBMCs or T cells enriched from blood (not recorded which). The rearrangement uses TRBV9 and TRBJ1-1, with a tentative D call TRBD1 (5 bases). The CDR3 bases are TGTGCCAGCAGCGGGAGGGAAAGGGGCACTGAAGCTTTCTTT. Translating it yields CASSGRERGTEAFF.